This T cell receptor beta chain was found in a study of shared clonotypes between healthy human individuals. Regarding the study as a whole: Rarefaction exposed incomplete sorted-subset sequencing despite large depth. The small donor group covered limited genetic and exposure diversity.

As regards this clone: The antigen is unknown.

Using immunoSEQ multiplex PCR, the repertoire was profiled, and TCRdb retains in-frame clones only, with some absent. The sample includes 2.3 million or so clones, approximately 95% of them seen just once. The CDR3 is 14 residues long. Germline-derived CDR1 and CDR2 are SGHRS and YFSETQ. V shed 3 bases and J shed 0 bases, with 8 bases lying between them. The sequenced sample was naive CD4+ T cells from PBMCs. Stated subset: CD45RA+ positively selected. This sequence was found in a man between 18 and 29 years old in good health. Some clones in this sample may be carry-over from other donors' samples. The V and J genes are TRBV5-1 and TRBJ2-3, with D unclear. CDR3 bases: TGCGCCAGCAGCTCTCTCATTAGCACAGATACGCAGTATTTT. Protein product: CASSSLISTDTQYF.